These 32 T cell receptor beta chains were all obtained from the same sample, sequenced in a study of shared clonotypes between healthy human individuals. As defined, naive CD8 cells were CD45RO-negative and positively selected for CCR7, with terminally differentiated effector memory CD45RA+ cells excluded. Produced via immunoSEQ multiplex PCR; TCRdb's table is partial and in-frame only. The data contain under 1 million clones, about 97% of them singletons. Sequenced sample: naive CD8+ T cells sorted from blood. The receptors originated from a man aged 25 to 40 in good health.

The V and J genes are TRBV10-2 and TRBJ2-1, with a possible D match to TRBD1 (6 bases). CDR3 length: 13 residues. Germline V CDR1 and CDR2: WSHSY, SAAADI. V was pared by 5 bases and J by 5 bases, with 10 bases between. The CDR3 region has the DNA TGCGCCAGCAGTAGGGACAACCACAATGAGCAGTTCTTC. It codes for CASSRDNHNEQFF.

This chain uses TRBV7-9 with TRBJ2-3; D might be TRBD2 (5 bases). The CDR3 extends over 16 amino acids. The V end was cut by 5 bases, the J end by 5 bases, with 20 bases between. From germline, CDR1 is SEHNR and CDR2 FQNEAQ (reference sequence). The CDR3 here is CASSPRTLLRGDTQYF. As DNA, the CDR3 is TGTGCCAGCAGCCCGCGGACGCTTTTACGGGGAGATACGCAGTATTTT.

This sequence joins TRBV11-3 and TRBJ2-1; D remains ambiguous. CDR3 size: 12 residues. With 3 bases removed from V and 8 bases from J, the gap between germline ends came to 8 bases. Per the germline V gene, CDR1 is SGHNT and CDR2 is YENEEA. The CDR3 loop reads CASSFSPDEQFF. The CDR3 nucleotides read TGTGCCAGCAGCTTTAGTCCGGATGAGCAGTTCTTC.

The V gene is TRBV29-1, the J gene TRBJ2-3; D gene unclear. There are 15 residues in the CDR3. V lost 3 bases and J 0 bases, leaving 13 bases between the germline ends. CDR1 and CDR2 (germline): SQVTM, ANQGSEA. DNA for the CDR3: TGCAGCGTTGAGCTCCAGGATCTTAGCACAGATACGCAGTATTTT. It yields the protein CSVELQDLSTDTQYF.

This rearrangement joins TRBV27 to TRBJ2-2; D is possibly TRBD2 (6 bases). Germline V gene sequence: CDR1 MNHEY, CDR2 SMNVEV (reference sequence). The CDR3 runs to 15 residues. Trimming removed 3 bases from V and 6 bases from J, with 14 bases in between. The CDR3 bases are TGTGCCAGCAGTTTGTTGGGGGGTTCTGCCGGGGAGCTGTTTTTT. Translation: CASSLLGGSAGELFF.

The CDR3 DNA reads TGTGCCAGCAGTTCATTTGGACTGGAGCAGTTCTTC. This gives the protein CASSSFGLEQFF. The V gene is TRBV27, the J gene TRBJ2-1, with D possibly being TRBD2 (5 bases). Trimming removed 4 bases from V and 10 bases from J, with 11 bases in between. This CDR3 has 12 amino acids. Looked up from germline, CDR1 is MNHEY and CDR2 is SMNVEV (reference sequence).

The chain is built from TRBV28 and TRBJ1-4; tentative D call: TRBD1 (5 bases). This CDR3 comprises 13 residues. V lost 10 bases to trimming and J lost 2 bases, with 11 bases between them. Germline assignment: CDR1 MDHEN and CDR2 SYDVKM. Here the CDR3 DNA reads TGTGCCACCCTGACAGAGACTAATGAAAAACTGTTTTTT. Its protein product is CATLTETNEKLFF.

The V gene is TRBV28, the J gene TRBJ1-2; 8 nucleotides line up with TRBD1. Germline lookup yields CDR1 MDHEN and CDR2 SYDVKM. The ends lost 4 bases at V and 2 bases at J; junction bases unmatched: 12. CDR3 length equals 17 residues. The CDR3 loop is CASSSNLDRDTNYGYTF. The CDR3 DNA sequence: TGTGCCAGCAGTTCTAATTTGGACAGGGATACGAACTATGGCTACACCTTC.

The V and J genes are TRBV16 and TRBJ1-1, with 7 bases lining up with TRBD1. The V and J ends lost 4 bases and 4 bases, in that order; junction bases with no gene match: 0. Germline V CDR1 and CDR2: KGHSY, FQNENV. This CDR3 is 12 amino acids long. CDR3: CASSRQGTEAFF. The CDR3 DNA reads TGTGCCAGCAGCCGACAGGGCACTGAAGCTTTCTTT. Filled out from reference TRBV16 and TRBJ1-1, the complete variable domain reads GEEVAQTPKHLVRGEGQKAKLYCAPIKGHSYVFWYQQVLKNEFKFLISFQNENVFDETGMPKERFSAKCLPNSPCSLEIQATKLEDSAVYFCASSRQGTEAFFGQGTRLTVV.

The rearrangement joins TRBV10-3 to TRBJ2-1; D unresolved. The V gene lost 0 bases and the J gene lost 6 bases, with 12 bases spanning the gap. Germline assignment: CDR1 ENHRY and CDR2 SYGVKD. CDR3 length: 15 residues. The CDR3 here is CAISESGEFGNEQFF. CDR3 bases: TGTGCCATCAGTGAGTCCGGCGAGTTCGGCAATGAGCAGTTCTTC.

The CDR3: CASSLGTSGRIKETQYF. CDR3 nucleotides: TGCGCCAGCAGCTTGGGTACCAGCGGGAGAATCAAAGAGACCCAGTACTTC. The chain recombines TRBV5-1 with TRBJ2-5; 8 bases fit TRBD2. Germline V gives CDR1 SGHRS, CDR2 YFSETQ. V shed 0 bases, J shed 3 bases, and the junction held 10 bases outside the gene matches. The CDR3 is 17 amino acids. The entire variable domain, with the rest obtained from reference TRBV5-1 and TRBJ2-5, is as follows: KAGVTQTPRYLIKTRGQQVTLSCSPISGHRSVSWYQQTPGQGLQFLFEYFSETQRNKGNFPGRFSGRQFSNSRSEMNVSTLELGDSALYLCASSLGTSGRIKETQYFGPGTRLLVL.

The chain is built from TRBV27 and TRBJ2-1; possibly TRBD2 for D (5 bases). Trimming left V 9 bases short and J 0 bases short, with 12 bases between. The CDR3 totals 14 residues. CDR1 is MNHEY, CDR2 SMNVEV, per germline (reference sequence). CDR3 region: CASRRESSYNEQFF. The CDR3 DNA follows: TGTGCCAGTAGAAGGGAGAGCTCCTACAATGAGCAGTTCTTC.

This chain uses TRBV5-1 with TRBJ2-1; the match to TRBD2 covers 11 bases. Germline-derived CDR1 and CDR2 are SGHRS and YFSETQ. The CDR3 extends over 17 amino acids. With V trimmed by 2 bases and J by 9 bases, 13 bases remained unmatched. The CDR3 DNA follows: TGCGCCAGCAGCTTCACTAGCGGGAGCGGGTATTCAGGTGAGCAGTTCTTC. The encoded protein is CASSFTSGSGYSGEQFF.

The chain employs TRBV7-8 and TRBJ2-7; D uncertain. Germline V CDR1 and CDR2: SGHVS, FQNEAQ. This CDR3 spans 14 amino acids. The V end lost 1 base, the J end lost 2 bases, and 9 bases lay between the germline ends. The DNA of the CDR3 is TGTGCCAGCAGCTTAGAAATGTTCGCCTACGAGCAGTACTTC. Amino acid sequence: CASSLEMFAYEQYF.

This chain joins TRBV30 and TRBJ1-4; D unresolved. The CDR3 consists of 12 residues. Trimming left V 5 bases short and J 5 bases short, with 9 bases between. Germline V gives CDR1 GTSNPN, CDR2 SVGIG (reference sequence). The CDR3 DNA reads as TGTGCCTGGGAAGCCACCAATGAAAAACTGTTTTTT. Translating it yields CAWEATNEKLFF.

The chain is built from TRBV5-1 and TRBJ2-7; no reliable D call. V was trimmed by 1 base and J by 4 bases, leaving 12 bases between them. Germline V gene sequence: CDR1 SGHRS, CDR2 YFSETQ. The CDR3 is 14 residues long. CDR3 sequence (DNA): TGCGCCAGCAGCTTGATGTGGGGTAATTACGAGCAGTACTTC. Encoded protein: CASSLMWGNYEQYF. Variable domain in full (rest from reference TRBV5-1 and TRBJ2-7): KAGVTQTPRYLIKTRGQQVTLSCSPISGHRSVSWYQQTPGQGLQFLFEYFSETQRNKGNFPGRFSGRQFSNSRSEMNVSTLELGDSALYLCASSLMWGNYEQYFGPGTRLTVT.

The chain joins TRBV7-9 to TRBJ2-2; D gene uncertain. CDR3 length equals 18 residues. Germline loops: CDR1 SEHNR, CDR2 FQNEAQ (reference sequence). V was pared by 1 base and J by 5 bases, with 20 bases between. As DNA, the CDR3 is TGTGCCAGCAGCTTAGAGTTTCGCGACCATATAATAACCGGGGAGCTGTTTTTT. Residues: CASSLEFRDHIITGELFF. Supplemented by reference TRBV7-9 and TRBJ2-2, the full variable domain reads DTGVSQNPRHKITKRGQNVTFRCDPISEHNRLYWYRQTLGQGPEFLTYFQNEAQLEKSRLLSDRFSAERPKGSFSTLEIQRTEQGDSAMYLCASSLEFRDHIITGELFFGEGSRLTVL.

This clone turned up a few times. CDR3 sequence (DNA): TGTGCCAGCAGCACCTCTTCTAGCGGGAGGGGGACCGGGGAGCTGTTTTTT. Translation gives CASSTSSSGRGTGELFF. V gene TRBV7-6 combines with J gene TRBJ2-2; 12 bases line up with TRBD2. Per the germline V gene, CDR1 is SGHVS and CDR2 is FNYEAQ. V shed 5 bases and J 5 bases; nucleotides not matched to a gene: 9. The CDR3 totals 17 residues. Full variable domain (outside the CDR3, taken from reference TRBV7-6 and TRBJ2-2): GAGVSQSPRYKVTKRGQDVALRCDPISGHVSLYWYRQALGQGPEFLTYFNYEAQQDKSGLPNDRFSAERPEGSISTLTIQRTEQRDSAMYRCASSTSSSGRGTGELFFGEGSRLTVL.

In the case of this clone: At the DNA level, this CDR3 is encoded by other sequences in the same sample as well. V gene TRBV9 combines with J gene TRBJ2-2; TRBD2 matches at 12 bases. Trimming cost V 4 bases and J 5 bases; bases outside gene matches: 6. Germline lookup yields CDR1 SGDLS and CDR2 YYNGEE. This CDR3 is 16 amino acids long. CDR3 amino acids: CASSPRLAGVTGELFF. In DNA, the CDR3 is TGTGCCAGCAGCCCTAGACTAGCGGGAGTAACCGGGGAGCTGTTTTTT.

The J gene is TRBJ2-7, the V gene TRBV27, with D possibly TRBD2 on 6 matching bases. The CDR3 contains 13 residues. Trimming cost V 6 bases and J 2 bases, with 11 bases left between them. Germline loops: CDR1 MNHEY, CDR2 SMNVEV (reference sequence). CDR3 protein: CASRWRAPYEQYF. CDR3 sequence (DNA): TGTGCCAGCAGGTGGAGGGCCCCCTACGAGCAGTACTTC.

The V gene is TRBV7-2, the J gene TRBJ2-7, with D perhaps given as TRBD1 or TRBD2 (5 bases each). V gave up 1 base and J gave up 2 bases, with 9 bases separating them. The CDR3 length is 14 residues. Germline-derived CDR1 and CDR2 are SGHTA and FQGNSA. The CDR3 DNA follows: TGTGCCAGCAGCTTAGTGGGGGATACCTACGAGCAGTACTTC. It yields the protein CASSLVGDTYEQYF.

This chain joins TRBV5-1 and TRBJ2-2, with 9 positions matching TRBD2. Germline lookup yields CDR1 SGHRS and CDR2 YFSETQ. This CDR3 contains 18 residues. Trimming removed 1 base from V and 4 bases from J; junction bases left unmatched: 11. The CDR3 region is CASSLPPLAGLGTGELFF. DNA of the CDR3: TGCGCCAGCAGCTTGCCCCCCCTAGCGGGATTGGGCACCGGGGAGCTGTTTTTT.

The chain employs TRBV2 and TRBJ2-3; the D gene is possibly TRBD2 (5 bases). The germline V gene has CDR1 SNHLY and CDR2 FYNNEI. Deletions cut 7 bases from V and 1 base from J, with 9 bases between. CDR3 length: 13 amino acids. The CDR3 is CASTSLGTDTQYF. DNA for the CDR3: TGTGCCAGCACTAGCTTAGGCACAGATACGCAGTATTTT.

For this clone: The same CDR3 is also encoded by other DNA sequences in this sample. CDR3 nucleotide sequence: TGTGCCAGCAGTCCCAATACGGATACGCAGTATTTT. Encoded protein: CASSPNTDTQYF. V is TRBV27 and J is TRBJ2-3, with D unresolved. This CDR3 region has 12 residues. The V end lost 5 bases, the J end lost 6 bases, and 9 bases lay between the germline ends. Germline V gene data show CDR1 as MNHEY and CDR2 as SMNVEV (reference sequence).

The chain links TRBV2 to TRBJ1-2; a possible D gene is TRBD1 (6 bases). Trimming cost V 7 bases and J 8 bases, with 17 bases left between them. There are 13 residues in the CDR3. Germline CDR1 reads SNHLY; CDR2 reads FYNNEI. Here the CDR3 reads CASMDSLAWGYTF. CDR3 nucleotide sequence: TGTGCCAGCATGGACAGCTTAGCTTGGGGCTACACCTTC.

In its sample, this clone was seen once. This chain joins TRBV25-1 and TRBJ2-7; TRBD1 agrees at 10 bases. This CDR3 spans 13 amino acids. The germline CDR1 and CDR2 sequences are MGHDK and SYGVNS. The V segment lost 9 bases and the J segment 3 bases; nucleotides outside the gene matches: 5. DNA for the CDR3: TGTGCCAGTTCCGGGACAGGGGACTACGAGCAGTACTTC. Its protein is CASSGTGDYEQYF.

The chain combines TRBV2 with TRBJ2-5; 8 nucleotides agree with TRBD1. The CDR3 is 15 residues long. Germline CDR1 reads SNHLY; CDR2 reads FYNNEI. V lost 7 bases to trimming and J lost 4 bases; unmatched junction nucleotides: 11. CDR3 coding DNA: TGTGCCAGCATTCTAAGACAGGGGAGCGGAGAGACCCAGTACTTC. This encodes CASILRQGSGETQYF.

This clone was picked up one time. The V gene is TRBV5-1, the J gene TRBJ2-3; no firm D call. From germline, CDR1 is SGHRS and CDR2 YFSETQ. This CDR3 comprises 15 residues. Trimming removed 4 bases from V and 1 base from J, with 13 bases in between. This CDR3 is CASSTLSRGTDTQYF. The CDR3 DNA reads as TGCGCCAGCAGCACTCTCAGCCGGGGCACAGATACGCAGTATTTT.

This chain links TRBV7-6 with TRBJ2-5; D not resolved. In germline, CDR1 is SGHVS, CDR2 FNYEAQ. V lost 4 bases, J lost 0 bases, and 15 bases lay in between. The CDR3 loop spans 16 amino acids. The CDR3 region is CASSSGVNLYQETQYF. The DNA of the CDR3 is TGTGCCAGCAGCTCTGGGGTGAACCTGTACCAAGAGACCCAGTACTTC. The complete variable domain, with remaining parts taken from reference TRBV7-6 and TRBJ2-5, reads GAGVSQSPRYKVTKRGQDVALRCDPISGHVSLYWYRQALGQGPEFLTYFNYEAQQDKSGLPNDRFSAERPEGSISTLTIQRTEQRDSAMYRCASSSGVNLYQETQYFGPGTRLLVL.

This sequence joins TRBV11-1 and TRBJ2-1; 11 positions agree with TRBD2. Germline V lookup: CDR1 SGHAT, CDR2 FQDESV (reference sequence). This CDR3 region has 12 residues. Germline trimming cut 5 bases from V and 9 bases from J; bases unmatched to any gene: 0. CDR3 DNA: TGTGCCAGCAGCGGGACTAGCGGTGAGCAGTTCTTC. It codes for CASSGTSGEQFF.

The rearrangement uses TRBV6-5 and TRBJ1-4, with 10 positions matching TRBD1. The CDR3 loop spans 14 amino acids. V lost 3 bases, J lost 10 bases, and 5 bases stayed unmatched. The germline CDR1 and CDR2 sequences are MNHEY and SVGAGI. CDR3 sequence (DNA): TGTGCCAGCAGTTATGGGACAGGGGAGGGAAAACTGTTTTTT. It translates to CASSYGTGEGKLFF.

CDR3 DNA sequence: TGTGCCAGCAGCCCGGGACTAGCGGGAGAGATTTCCTACAATGAGCAGTTCTTC. Its protein is CASSPGLAGEISYNEQFF. This sequence joins TRBV11-2 and TRBJ2-1; 14 bases line up with TRBD2. This CDR3 has 18 residues. V lost 5 bases and J lost 1; bases outside the gene matches: 7. The V gene's germline CDR1 is SGHAT and CDR2 FQNNGV.